Following are 18 T cell receptor beta chains from one sample sequenced in a study of cytomegalovirus exposure and HLA in healthy donors. PCR involved 60 Vbeta and 13 Jbeta primers. Using immunoSEQ multiplex PCR, the repertoire was profiled, and TCRdb retains in-frame clones only, with some absent. Here the sample spans roughly 220,000 clones, about four fifths being singletons. The material sequenced was PBMCs. The receptors here all came from a young man in good health and CMV-seronegative.

The chain is built from TRBV7-9 and TRBJ1-6; no reliable D call. From germline, CDR1 is SEHNR and CDR2 FQNEAQ (reference sequence). The CDR3 length is 15 residues. The V end lost 1 base, the J end lost 4 bases, and 8 bases lay between the germline ends. In DNA, the CDR3 is TGTGCCAGCAGCTTAGGGTGGGAGTATAATTCACCCCTCCACTTT. The encoded protein is CASSLGWEYNSPLHF.

V and J are TRBV6-5 and TRBJ1-4; 11 bases align to TRBD1. The CDR3 consists of 15 residues. Trimming at V came to 0 bases and at J to 7 bases, leaving 1 base not matched to a gene. Germline lookup yields CDR1 MNHEY and CDR2 SVGAGI. In DNA form, the CDR3 reads TGTGCCAGCAGTTACTCGGACAGGGGGCGTGAAAAACTGTTTTTT. As protein: CASSYSDRGREKLFF.

This chain connects TRBV7-8 to TRBJ2-7; a possible D gene is TRBD2 (6 bases). Germline V gives CDR1 SGHVS, CDR2 FQNEAQ. Trimming removed 3 bases at V and 2 bases at J, with 11 bases between. The CDR3 contains 14 residues. Written as DNA, the CDR3 is TGTGCCAGCAGCTTGGGACGGGGGACCTACGAGCAGTACTTC. Protein sequence: CASSLGRGTYEQYF.

This clone has only a few counts. The J gene is TRBJ1-2, the V gene TRBV28; possible D gene TRBD1, 6 bases. Germline V gene data show CDR1 as MDHEN and CDR2 as SYDVKM. V was cut by 9 bases and J by 3 bases, with 17 bases left in between. This CDR3 spans 14 amino acids. Here the CDR3 DNA reads TGTGCCAGTATCACCGTGGGGGCTGACTATGGCTACACCTTC. This gives the protein CASITVGADYGYTF.

The V call is TRBV14, the J call TRBJ2-2, with D possibly matching TRBD2 (5 bases). Germline V lookup: CDR1 SGHDN, CDR2 FVKESK. CDR3 length equals 14 residues. V was shortened by 2 bases and J by 6 bases, with 10 bases between the two germline ends. The CDR3 coding sequence is TGTGCCAGCAGCCAATTTAAGAGGGCCGGGGAGCTGTTTTTT. It codes for CASSQFKRAGELFF.

The chain carries TRBV12-2 and TRBJ1-1; no DNA check was done on the table's D call, TRBD1. TRBV12-2 is a listed pseudogene. The CDR3 runs 15 residues. The CDR3, as DNA: TGTGCAAGACCACCCCCTCTGGCAATGAACACTGAAGCTTTCTTT. This codes for CARPPPLAMNTEAFF.

The V gene is TRBV28, the J gene TRBJ1-4; possibly TRBD1 for D (5 bases). The CDR3 sequence is 14 residues long. Between the trimmed V and J ends, which lost 3 bases and 8 bases, there was a span of 13 bases. Germline-derived CDR1 and CDR2 are MDHEN and SYDVKM. The CDR3 region is CASSLKGIGEKLFF. The CDR3 DNA follows: TGTGCCAGCAGTTTGAAGGGGATTGGAGAAAAACTGTTTTTT.

The rearrangement joins TRBV2 to TRBJ2-1, with 8 bases identical to TRBD2. This CDR3 region has 15 residues. V dropped 4 bases and J dropped 5; count of bases not matched to a gene: 7. Germline-derived CDR1 and CDR2 are SNHLY and FYNNEI. The CDR3 reads CASSASRGGNNEQFF. In DNA, the CDR3 is TGTGCCAGCAGTGCTAGCCGGGGGGGGAACAATGAGCAGTTCTTC.

The CDR3 region is CASSPQLGGAYYEQYF. As DNA, the CDR3 is TGTGCCAGCAGTCCTCAGCTAGGCGGGGCCTACTACGAGCAGTACTTC. The chain couples TRBV25-1 to TRBJ2-7; tentatively, D is TRBD2 (6 bases). The CDR3 has 16 residues. Germline V lookup: CDR1 MGHDK, CDR2 SYGVNS. V dropped 5 bases and J dropped 3 bases, with 20 bases sitting between them.

This clone was seen a few times. The rearrangement uses TRBV19 and TRBJ2-7, with D tentatively TRBD2 (6 bases). CDR3 length: 14 residues. V gave up 0 bases and J gave up 6 bases, with 12 bases separating them. Germline CDR1 is LNHDA and CDR2 is SQIVND (reference sequence). This CDR3 is CASSIDIGGPEQYF. CDR3 DNA: TGTGCCAGTAGTATAGATATCGGAGGGCCCGAGCAGTACTTC. Supplemented by reference TRBV19 and TRBJ2-7, the full variable domain reads DGGITQSPKYLFRKEGQNVTLSCEQNLNHDAMYWYRQDPGQGLRLIYYSQIVNDFQKGDIAEGYSVSREKKESFPLTVTSAQKNPTAFYLCASSIDIGGPEQYFGPGTRLTVT.

The chain joins TRBV2 to TRBJ1-2; tentative D call: TRBD1 (5 bases). The V gene lost 7 bases and the J gene lost 6 bases, with 12 bases spanning the gap. The length of the CDR3 is 12 residues. CDR1 SNHLY and CDR2 FYNNEI come from the germline V gene. This CDR3 reads CASKDNGDGYTF. For the CDR3, the DNA is TGTGCCAGCAAGGACAACGGCGATGGCTACACCTTC.

J is TRBJ2-5 and V is TRBV2, with D uncertain. Germline V lookup: CDR1 SNHLY, CDR2 FYNNEI. The V gene lost 8 bases and the J gene lost 4 bases, with 17 bases spanning the gap. The length of the CDR3 is 14 residues. CDR3 sequence reads: CASVYSPWRETQYF. CDR3 in DNA: TGTGCCAGCGTCTACAGCCCCTGGCGAGAGACCCAGTACTTC.

The J gene is TRBJ2-2, the V gene TRBV5-4; 8 bases match TRBD2. CDR3 length: 14 residues. V dropped 4 bases and J dropped 7; count of bases not matched to a gene: 6. CDR1 and CDR2 from the germline V gene are SGHNT and YYREEE (reference sequence). DNA for the CDR3: TGTGCCAGCAGCCTCGGGGGGGCCGTCGGGGAGCTGTTTTTT. Protein sequence: CASSLGGAVGELFF.

This clone was seen a handful of times. The chain has TRBV6-5 and TRBJ2-2, with D possibly TRBD1 on 6 matching bases. V was trimmed by 5 bases and J by 5 bases, leaving 15 bases between them. This CDR3 comprises 15 residues. Germline V lookup: CDR1 MNHEY, CDR2 SVGAGI. CDR3 coding DNA: TGTGCCAGCAGTCGAGGGGGTTTCTCAACCGGGGAGCTGTTTTTT. Translating it yields CASSRGGFSTGELFF.

The chain joins TRBV27 to TRBJ2-1, with 13 bases matching TRBD2. Trimming cost V 5 bases and J 7 bases; bases outside gene matches: 11. The length of the CDR3 is 17 residues. Looked up from germline, CDR1 is MNHEY and CDR2 is SMNVEV (reference sequence). In DNA, the CDR3 is TGTGCCAGCAGTGCCAGTCGACTAGCGGGGGGCGGGAATGAGCAGTTCTTC. It yields the protein CASSASRLAGGGNEQFF.

The sample holds one count of this clone. This chain joins TRBV28 and TRBJ1-5, with no clear D. V lost 8 bases, J lost 5 bases, and 16 bases lay in between. CDR1 is MDHEN and CDR2 is SYDVKM in the germline V gene. The CDR3 length is 14 residues. Here the CDR3 reads CASSPGAFYQPQHF. In nucleotides, the CDR3 is TGTGCCAGCTCCCCCGGTGCCTTTTATCAGCCCCAGCATTTT.

The DNA of the CDR3 is TGCGCCAGCGGCTCAGGGGGGAGTTACGAGCAGTACTTC. Protein: CASGSGGSYEQYF. The chain links TRBV23-1 to TRBJ2-7, with D possibly being TRBD1 (7 bases). TRBV23-1 belongs to the ORF category, with a function that is uncertain. The CDR3 has 13 residues. Between the trimmed V and J ends, which lost 8 bases and 4 bases, there was a span of 15 bases.

In its sample, this clone was seen once. The chain joins TRBV6-5 to TRBJ2-1; 9 nucleotides align to TRBD2. This CDR3 has 14 amino acids. V lost 6 bases, J lost 6 bases, and 6 bases stayed unmatched. CDR1 is MNHEY, CDR2 SVGAGI, per germline. The CDR3 protein is CASRTLAGPNEQFF. CDR3 DNA: TGTGCCAGCAGGACCCTAGCGGGGCCCAATGAGCAGTTCTTC.